This is a list of T cell receptor beta chains from one sample in a study of blood T cell repertoires in COVID-19. The protocol was immunoSEQ multiplex PCR, while the TCRdb copy is restricted to in-frame clones and leaves out a portion. The data contain 250,000 to 350,000 clones, 85% of them seen just once; the ten biggest clones take up around 4.2%. The sequenced material came from peripheral blood. Receptor source: a woman aged 45-60 years with active or convalescent COVID-19. Both conserved end residues are part of each CDR3.

v_call	cdr3_aa
TRBV4-1	CASTLGQGTFFGNTIYF
TRBV19	CASSMDRGYEQYF
TRBV7-5	CVRSLVWDRASHGYTF
TRBV24-1	CATSDGTVSSGNTIYF
TRBV3-1/TRBV3-2	CASSQDGAANNEQFF
TRBV5-4	CASSGTGRRASRTGELFF
TRBV19	CASSPDRDTEAFF
TRBV10-3	CATASAGNEQFF
TRBV7-3	CASRWTANTGELFF
TRBV25-1	CASSEYALGGSPLHF
TRBV7-2	CASSWRVRNTEAFF
TRBV7-8	CASTIPAGRTRDNEQFF
TRBV2	CASSVGTVYGYTF
TRBV25-1	CASSDMTTGSYEQYF
TRBV25-1	CASKGRSAGELFF
TRBV5-1	CASSLVPVSGANVLTF
TRBV27	CASSLGTWTSGRAPYNEQFF
TRBV11-2	CASSLGINQPQHF
TRBV18	CASSPGGQGTDTQYF
TRBV5-1	CASSLTRTNTEAFF
TRBV7-8	CASSLPGSAGTEAFF
TRBV6-5	CASRINSGNTIYF
TRBV30	CAWSVPGLHHF
TRBV5-1	CASSLVSGGFYGYTF
TRBV28	CASSSRASGELFF
TRBV6-5	CATRQGGFSNQPQHF
TRBV27	CASSPSPGQANYGYTF
TRBV27	CASSLLRQGGLADSSYNEQFF
TRBV12-1	CASSFAPCGRGSYIAKNIQYF
TRBV25-1	CASSEQVHYGYTF
TRBV10-3	CAINSDRGPGNTIYF
TRBV10-3	CAMGGSRDTQYF
TRBV7-9	CASSPSPTGGTEAFF
TRBV12-3/TRBV12-4	CASSSDRGETQYF
TRBV7-9	CASSLVQGAAGYTF
TRBV6-1	CASSERGNQPQHF
TRBV25-1	CASSDSSTGELFF
TRBV3-1/TRBV3-2	CASSQDFFPEKLFF
TRBV25-1	CASSDQEASDTQYF
TRBV7-9	CASSFRDRTYEQYF
TRBV7-2	CASRLGGTVNTEAFF
TRBV19	CASSPGTGGRTYGYTF
TRBV6-5	CASIPVGDSYEQYF
TRBV18	CASSPGGVQETQYF
TRBV30	CAWSPGPNSPLHF
TRBV6-2/TRBV6-3	CASSRGLAGVNYEQYF
TRBV15	CATSRDQGAYEQYF
TRBV5-1	CASSSGLAGGTDTQYF
TRBV18	CASSPFPFSYEQYF
TRBV27	CASSFGIWQPQHF
TRBV5-1	CASSWGLAGGNTGELFF
TRBV27	CASSYSTKTGEQYF
TRBV19	CASSFLVGPSGNTIYF
TRBV15	CATSREGGAGYGYTF
TRBV12-3/TRBV12-4	CASSLSSTGELFF